This paragraph reports one T cell receptor beta chain. What it recognizes is unknown. This record belongs to a study of T cell responses to AZD1222 COVID-19 vaccine. The study's findings and limits: Seropositive AZD1222 recipients at baseline numbered only 6 or 7.

Assay used: immunoSEQ multiplex PCR; TCRdb lists only in-frame clones, some missing. The repertoire has about 150,000 clones, around 89% of them found once; the top ten carry less than 3.5%. The V and J ends lost 4 bases and 0 bases respectively, with 4 bases between them. The germline V gene has CDR1 SEHNR and CDR2 FQNEAQ (reference sequence). This CDR3 has 13 residues. This TCR was recovered from an adult in good health. The sample consisted of peripheral blood, taken on day 0 of AZD1222 vaccination. The V gene is TRBV7-9, the J gene TRBJ1-5; no definite D call. CDR3 sequence reads: CASSSYSNQPQHF. Written as DNA, the CDR3 is TGTGCCAGCAGCTCTTATAGCAATCAGCCCCAGCATTTT.